Included here is one TCR beta chain sequence, with context. Germline values: CDR1 MDHEN, CDR2 SYDVKM. The CDR3 has 15 amino acids. V shed 10 bases and J shed 6 bases, with 21 bases lying between them. This sample is part of a study of blood T cell repertoires in COVID-19. The overall study: The study drew acute and convalescent COVID-19 samples from the United States, Italy and Spain. The analysed material was cDNA or gDNA that came from T cells, B-cell-depleted T cells, or PBMCs.

Only in-frame clones appear in the TCRdb table, and some are missing; sequencing was by immunoSEQ multiplex PCR. The repertoire includes approximately 440,000 clones, 75% to 90% of them detected once, and about 0.7% sits in the top ten. For recovered donors of Cohort 3, there were two negative PCRs, clearance, or symptom resolution. Material: PBMCs or T cells enriched from blood (not recorded which). The chain uses TRBV28 and TRBJ2-2, with D possibly matching TRBD1 (6 bases). The source of this sequence is a woman under 30 who had recovered from COVID-19. CDR3 residues: CATLQGSLGAGELFF. CDR3 bases: TGTGCCACCCTACAGGGTAGTCTGGGGGCCGGGGAGCTGTTTTTT.